This T cell receptor (beta chain) originates from a study of T cells in Graves' hyperthyroidism and ophthalmopathy. General study results and limits: Peripheral blood also featured most of the thyroid clonotypes expanded above 0.001. Stable hyperthyroidism was told apart from ophthalmopathy by a model built on 13 V-J features. Ophthalmopathy, as predicted by the model, came a median about seven months after the prediction.

Template material for amplifying TCR beta CDR3 regions consisted of RNA transcripts. The TCR CDR3 first-round RT-PCR relied on the HTBI primer set. One entry per CDR3 protein, called by TCRdb with MiXCR from the multiplex PCR reads. The profile shows 500,000 to 650,000 distinct CDR3 sequences, 46% of them singletons. The CDR3 runs to 14 residues. CDR1 SGHAT and CDR2 FQNNGV come from the germline V gene. Between the trimmed V and J ends, which lost 5 bases and 1 base, there was a span of 9 bases. Diagnoses were made from clinical symptoms, serum measures (thyroxine and TRAb), thyroid ultrasound and orbital computed tomography. Details on this clonotype: Its antigen is unidentified.

Source material: peripheral blood or thyroid tissue (not recorded which). The V and J genes are TRBV11-2 and TRBJ1-3; the D is unclear. The receptor's source is an adult woman with Graves' disease, either hyperthyroidism or ophthalmopathy (not recorded which). The DNA of the CDR3 is TGTGCCAGCAGCGACGGGATTTCTGGAAACACCATATATTTT. Translating it yields CASSDGISGNTIYF.